These T cell receptor beta chains were read from a single sample in a study of cytomegalovirus exposure and HLA in healthy donors. Assay: immunoSEQ multiplex PCR; the TCRdb copy retains only in-frame clones and omits some. Of 85,000 to 100,000 clones in the sample, over 70% were seen once. Sequenced material: PBMCs. The receptors shown here come from a girl aged 2-9 years in good health and CMV-seropositive. CDR3s include the opening cysteine and the closing phenylalanine or tryptophan. A D gene is named only where the DNA matches it firmly. Not every row has a clone size; where given, it reads once, few, many or a size class.

v_call: TRBV6-6; d_call: -; clone_size: -; j_call: TRBJ1-4; cdr3_aa: CASRGGGGTGEKLFF; cdr3_nt: TGTGCCAGCAGGGGGGGTGGGGGGACGGGTGAAAAACTGTTTTTT
v_call: TRBV2; d_call: TRBD1; clone_size: -; j_call: TRBJ2-7; cdr3_aa: CASSEVFWGQADNEQYF; cdr3_nt: TGTGCCAGCAGTGAAGTCTTTTGGGGACAGGCGGACAACGAGCAGTACTTC
v_call: TRBV11-2; d_call: -; clone_size: -; j_call: TRBJ1-2; cdr3_aa: CASSLSSGGTYGYTF; cdr3_nt: TGTGCCAGCAGTCTATCCTCAGGAGGGACCTATGGCTACACCTTC
v_call: TRBV7-2; d_call: -; clone_size: -; j_call: TRBJ1-2; cdr3_aa: CASSFGRENYGYTF; cdr3_nt: TGTGCCAGCAGCTTCGGGAGGGAAAACTATGGCTACACCTTC
v_call: TRBV6-5; d_call: TRBD1; clone_size: once; j_call: TRBJ2-7; cdr3_aa: CASSFGQGSPYEQYF; cdr3_nt: TGTGCCAGCAGTTTTGGACAGGGTTCCCCCTACGAGCAGTACTTC
v_call: TRBV4-2; d_call: -; clone_size: -; j_call: TRBJ2-5; cdr3_aa: CASSQELALLYQETQYF; cdr3_nt: TGTGCCAGCAGCCAAGAATTGGCCTTGTTGTACCAAGAGACCCAGTACTTC
v_call: TRBV13; d_call: -; clone_size: few; j_call: TRBJ2-3; cdr3_aa: CASSGGGWVDTDTQYF; cdr3_nt: TGTGCCAGCAGCGGTGGGGGCTGGGTAGACACAGATACGCAGTATTTT
v_call: TRBV2; d_call: -; clone_size: -; j_call: TRBJ2-1; cdr3_aa: CASQGLSSYNEQFF; cdr3_nt: TGTGCCAGCCAAGGACTCAGCTCCTACAATGAGCAGTTCTTC
v_call: TRBV7-2; d_call: -; clone_size: -; j_call: TRBJ1-5; cdr3_aa: CASSLINQPQHF; cdr3_nt: TGTGCCAGCAGCCTAATAAATCAGCCCCAGCATTTT
v_call: TRBV30; d_call: -; clone_size: -; j_call: TRBJ2-7; cdr3_aa: CAWRGGSYEQYF; cdr3_nt: TGTGCCTGGAGAGGAGGTTCCTACGAGCAGTACTTC
v_call: TRBV18; d_call: -; clone_size: -; j_call: TRBJ2-3; cdr3_aa: CASSLLTDTQYF; cdr3_nt: TGTGCCAGCTCACTACTGACAGATACGCAGTATTTT
v_call: TRBV18; d_call: -; clone_size: -; j_call: TRBJ2-1; cdr3_aa: CASSQTGNAVNEQFF; cdr3_nt: TGTGCCAGCTCACAGACAGGAAATGCCGTTAATGAGCAGTTCTTC
v_call: TRBV28; d_call: TRBD1; clone_size: -; j_call: TRBJ1-4; cdr3_aa: CASSVGGTGGSEKLFF; cdr3_nt: TGTGCCAGCAGTGTAGGGGGGACAGGGGGAAGTGAAAAACTGTTTTTT
v_call: TRBV6-4; d_call: -; clone_size: few; j_call: TRBJ2-7; cdr3_aa: CASSVSDGHYEQYF; cdr3_nt: TGTGCCAGCAGTGTTTCGGACGGACACTACGAGCAGTACTTC
v_call: TRBV30; d_call: -; clone_size: -; j_call: TRBJ1-1; cdr3_aa: CAWKRQLTEAFF; cdr3_nt: TGTGCCTGGAAGAGACAGCTCACTGAAGCTTTCTTT
v_call: TRBV7-9; d_call: -; clone_size: -; j_call: TRBJ2-7; cdr3_aa: CAVSVGYSYEQYF; cdr3_nt: TGTGCCGTATCCGTCGGGTACTCCTACGAGCAGTACTTC
v_call: TRBV4-2; d_call: TRBD2; clone_size: -; j_call: TRBJ2-7; cdr3_aa: CASSQSPRTSGPTVGYEQYF; cdr3_nt: TGTGCCAGCAGCCAATCACCCCGGACTAGCGGTCCCACAGTGGGCTACGAGCAGTACTTC
v_call: TRBV7-9; d_call: -; clone_size: few; j_call: TRBJ1-2; cdr3_aa: CASSLAAGGYTF; cdr3_nt: TGTGCCAGCAGCTTAGCGGCGGGCGGCTACACCTTC
v_call: TRBV19; d_call: -; clone_size: few; j_call: TRBJ1-5; cdr3_aa: CASSEQGTQPQHF; cdr3_nt: TGTGCCAGTAGTGAACAGGGTACTCAGCCCCAGCATTTT
v_call: TRBV7-8; d_call: TRBD2; clone_size: few; j_call: TRBJ2-1; cdr3_aa: CASSGGASGRTNEQFF; cdr3_nt: TGTGCCAGCAGCGGTGGTGCTAGCGGGAGAACGAATGAGCAGTTCTTC
v_call: TRBV15; d_call: -; clone_size: -; j_call: TRBJ2-3; cdr3_aa: CATSRGPLQDTQYF; cdr3_nt: TGTGCCACCAGCAGAGGGCCCCTCCAAGATACGCAGTATTTT
v_call: TRBV27; d_call: TRBD1; clone_size: -; j_call: TRBJ1-1; cdr3_aa: CASSLSQTGGRTEAFF; cdr3_nt: TGTGCCAGCAGTTTATCCCAGACAGGGGGTAGGACTGAAGCTTTCTTT
v_call: TRBV7-9; d_call: -; clone_size: -; j_call: TRBJ1-1; cdr3_aa: CASRPRGLMVNPEAFF; cdr3_nt: TGTGCCAGCAGGCCTAGGGGTCTAATGGTTAACCCTGAAGCTTTCTTT
v_call: TRBV30; d_call: -; clone_size: -; j_call: TRBJ2-3; cdr3_aa: CAWSEVGGADTQYF; cdr3_nt: TGTGCCTGGAGTGAAGTGGGAGGCGCAGATACGCAGTATTTT
v_call: TRBV11-2; d_call: TRBD1; clone_size: -; j_call: TRBJ2-7; cdr3_aa: CASSTGGTEQYF; cdr3_nt: TGTGCCAGCAGTACAGGGGGGACCGAGCAGTACTTC
v_call: TRBV18; d_call: TRBD2; clone_size: -; j_call: TRBJ2-7; cdr3_aa: CASSPMSGSGYEQYF; cdr3_nt: TGTGCCAGCTCACCAATGAGCGGGAGTGGGTACGAGCAGTACTTC
v_call: TRBV19; d_call: -; clone_size: -; j_call: TRBJ1-5; cdr3_aa: CASSIAGEGQPQHF; cdr3_nt: TGTGCCAGTAGTATTGCGGGGGAAGGCCAGCCCCAGCATTTT
v_call: TRBV5-4; d_call: TRBD2; clone_size: once; j_call: TRBJ2-3; cdr3_aa: CASSPGTSPTDTQYF; cdr3_nt: TGTGCCAGCAGCCCCGGGACTAGCCCCACAGATACGCAGTATTTT
v_call: TRBV6-1; d_call: -; clone_size: -; j_call: TRBJ2-1; cdr3_aa: CASGLGPQGEQFF; cdr3_nt: TGTGCCAGCGGACTAGGCCCTCAGGGGGAGCAGTTCTTC
v_call: TRBV6-4; d_call: TRBD1; clone_size: -; j_call: TRBJ2-1; cdr3_aa: CASSSERQGAYNEQFF; cdr3_nt: TGTGCCAGCAGCTCTGAAAGACAGGGGGCCTACAATGAGCAGTTCTTC
v_call: TRBV5-4; d_call: -; clone_size: few; j_call: TRBJ1-1; cdr3_aa: CASSFSLTEAFF; cdr3_nt: TGTGCCAGCAGCTTTTCCTTAACTGAAGCTTTCTTT
v_call: TRBV28; d_call: -; clone_size: -; j_call: TRBJ2-2; cdr3_aa: CASRQRTGTTGELFF; cdr3_nt: TGTGCCAGCAGGCAGCGCACAGGAACTACCGGGGAGCTGTTTTTT
v_call: TRBV19; d_call: -; clone_size: -; j_call: TRBJ1-1; cdr3_aa: CASNLRTSARGTEAFF; cdr3_nt: TGTGCCAGTAACCTACGGACCAGCGCTAGGGGGACTGAAGCTTTCTTT
v_call: TRBV7-9; d_call: -; clone_size: -; j_call: TRBJ2-1; cdr3_aa: CASSLWPGLSVEQFF; cdr3_nt: TGTGCCAGCAGCTTGTGGCCAGGCCTCTCGGTTGAGCAGTTCTTC
v_call: TRBV9; d_call: -; clone_size: -; j_call: TRBJ1-5; cdr3_aa: CASSVDGGNQPQHF; cdr3_nt: TGTGCCAGCAGCGTAGATGGGGGGAATCAGCCCCAGCATTTT
v_call: TRBV4-3; d_call: TRBD2; clone_size: -; j_call: TRBJ2-7; cdr3_aa: CTSSQGPSPGTSGTKYEQYF; cdr3_nt: TGCACCAGCAGCCAAGGCCCGTCGCCCGGGACTAGCGGGACGAAATACGAGCAGTACTTC
v_call: TRBV2; d_call: -; clone_size: -; j_call: TRBJ2-7; cdr3_aa: CASSGTLRKPAYDLYEQYF; cdr3_nt: TGTGCCAGCAGTGGCACCCTGCGGAAGCCTGCCTACGACCTCTACGAGCAGTACTTC
v_call: TRBV5-1; d_call: -; clone_size: -; j_call: TRBJ2-3; cdr3_aa: CASSFTGGSLDTQYF; cdr3_nt: TGCGCCAGCAGCTTTACCGGGGGTTCATTGGATACGCAGTATTTT
v_call: TRBV28; d_call: -; clone_size: -; j_call: TRBJ1-4; cdr3_aa: CASSFGATNEKLFF; cdr3_nt: TGTGCCAGCAGTTTCGGGGCAACTAATGAAAAACTGTTTTTT
v_call: TRBV10-3; d_call: TRBD2; clone_size: -; j_call: TRBJ2-2; cdr3_aa: CAIRGLAGDGELFF; cdr3_nt: TGTGCCATCAGAGGACTAGCGGGGGACGGGGAGCTGTTTTTT
v_call: TRBV19; d_call: -; clone_size: -; j_call: TRBJ2-7; cdr3_aa: CATAPWTPSITQYF; cdr3_nt: TGTGCCACCGCGCCTTGGACTCCCAGTATTACCCAGTACTTC
v_call: TRBV30; d_call: -; clone_size: -; j_call: TRBJ2-2; cdr3_aa: CAWSATVDTGELFF; cdr3_nt: TGTGCCTGGAGCGCCACTGTGGACACCGGGGAGCTGTTTTTT
v_call: TRBV7-9; d_call: -; clone_size: -; j_call: TRBJ2-1; cdr3_aa: CASSFSNEQFF; cdr3_nt: TGTGCCAGCAGCTTTAGTAATGAGCAGTTCTTC
v_call: TRBV7-8; d_call: -; clone_size: once; j_call: TRBJ2-5; cdr3_aa: CASSLADPLALTKTQYF; cdr3_nt: TGTGCCAGCAGCTTAGCCGATCCTCTAGCTTTGACAAAGACCCAGTACTTC
v_call: TRBV27; d_call: -; clone_size: -; j_call: TRBJ1-5; cdr3_aa: CASSFFQPGGNQPQHF; cdr3_nt: TGTGCCAGCAGTTTTTTCCAGCCAGGGGGCAATCAGCCCCAGCATTTT
v_call: TRBV7-2; d_call: TRBD2; clone_size: once; j_call: TRBJ2-5; cdr3_aa: CASSLVTSGRIETQYF; cdr3_nt: TGTGCCAGCAGCTTAGTAACTAGCGGGAGGATAGAGACCCAGTACTTC
v_call: TRBV4-1; d_call: TRBD2; clone_size: -; j_call: TRBJ2-3; cdr3_aa: CASSSAGEITDTQYF; cdr3_nt: TGCGCCAGCTCCTCAGCGGGAGAGATCACAGATACGCAGTATTTT
v_call: TRBV6-6; d_call: -; clone_size: few; j_call: TRBJ1-1; cdr3_aa: CASSYSLKRSEAFF; cdr3_nt: TGTGCCAGCAGTTACTCGTTAAAACGGTCTGAAGCTTTCTTT
v_call: TRBV10-1; d_call: TRBD2; clone_size: -; j_call: TRBJ2-1; cdr3_aa: CASSGSGTSGVNEQFF; cdr3_nt: TGCGCCAGCAGTGGATCCGGGACTAGTGGCGTCAATGAGCAGTTCTTC
v_call: TRBV7-2; d_call: -; clone_size: -; j_call: TRBJ1-5; cdr3_aa: CASSPQQGSNQPQHF; cdr3_nt: TGTGCCAGCAGCCCCCAACAGGGTAGCAATCAGCCCCAGCATTTT
v_call: TRBV19; d_call: TRBD2; clone_size: once; j_call: TRBJ2-5; cdr3_aa: CASSLTLGLGETQYF; cdr3_nt: TGTGCCAGTAGTTTGACTTTGGGACTAGGGGAGACCCAGTACTTC
v_call: TRBV5-1; d_call: -; clone_size: -; j_call: TRBJ1-6; cdr3_aa: CASRGGNYNSPLHF; cdr3_nt: TGCGCCAGCAGAGGGGGAAACTATAATTCACCCCTCCACTTT
v_call: TRBV29-1; d_call: TRBD1; clone_size: once; j_call: TRBJ2-7; cdr3_aa: CSVLGQGDSYEQYF; cdr3_nt: TGCAGCGTTTTGGGACAGGGGGACTCCTACGAGCAGTACTTC
v_call: TRBV7-9; d_call: -; clone_size: -; j_call: TRBJ1-4; cdr3_aa: CASSPGEKLFF; cdr3_nt: TGTGCCAGCAGCCCCGGTGAAAAACTGTTTTTT
v_call: TRBV7-7; d_call: -; clone_size: -; j_call: TRBJ2-7; cdr3_aa: CASSLVYQGGEQYF; cdr3_nt: TGTGCTAGCAGCTTAGTATATCAGGGCGGCGAGCAGTACTTC
v_call: TRBV28; d_call: TRBD1; clone_size: -; j_call: TRBJ1-1; cdr3_aa: CASSSDRAQIPAFF; cdr3_nt: TGTGCCAGCAGCTCCGACAGGGCTCAGATCCCAGCTTTCTTT
v_call: TRBV25-1; d_call: TRBD1; clone_size: -; j_call: TRBJ2-2; cdr3_aa: CASRETGANTGELFF; cdr3_nt: TGTGCCAGCAGAGAAACAGGGGCCAACACCGGGGAGCTGTTTTTT
v_call: TRBV5-4; d_call: -; clone_size: -; j_call: TRBJ1-5; cdr3_aa: CASSLGGNSNQPQHF; cdr3_nt: TGTGCCAGCAGCTTGGGCGGCAATAGCAATCAGCCCCAGCATTTT